This TCR beta chain was observed in a study of blood T cells in healthy people across ages. A J-beta primer mix and a sample-barcoded 5' primer were used in a second PCR of roughly 6 to 11 cycles. TCRdb analysed the 5' RACE reads with MiXCR anew, one entry per CDR3 protein. There are 800,000 to 900,000 distinct CDR3 sequences in the sample; around 62% occur only once, and about 27% lies in the top ten. The total RNA that was extracted per sample amounted to at least 5.5 micrograms. The sequencing sample was made of blood. This receptor was obtained from a young man in good health.

CDR3 region: CASRLDQGGTNEKLFF. In DNA, the CDR3 is TGTGCCAGCAGACTTGACCAAGGCGGGACTAATGAAAAACTGTTTTTT. The gene calls are TRBV6-5 and TRBJ1-4; D is ambiguous. Germline V CDR1 and CDR2: MNHEY, SVGAGI. V lost 6 bases and J lost 2, with 16 bases in between. The CDR3 has 16 residues.